The 12 T cell receptor beta chains given below trace back to one sample, sequenced in a study of blood T cell repertoires in COVID-19. Assay used: immunoSEQ multiplex PCR; TCRdb lists only in-frame clones, some missing. The sample yields some 95,000 clones, 87% seen once. Input material: peripheral blood. The receptors originated from a man between 65 and 79 years old with acute or convalescent COVID-19.

The V call is TRBV29-1, the J call TRBJ1-1, with 7 positions matching TRBD1. Germline V lookup: CDR1 SQVTM, CDR2 ANQGSEA. The CDR3 contains 12 residues. After removal of 7 bases from V and 1 base from J, the junction contained 3 bases not matched to a gene. CDR3 DNA sequence: TGCAGCGGGGGGACAGCGAACACTGAAGCTTTCTTT. This encodes CSGGTANTEAFF. Drawing the rest from reference TRBV29-1 and TRBJ1-1, the complete variable domain is SAVISQKPSRDICQRGTSLTIQCQVDSQVTMMFWYRQQPGQSLTLIATANQGSEATYESGFVIDKFPISRPNLTFSTLTVSNMSPEDSSIYLCSGGTANTEAFFGQGTRLTVV.

V and J are TRBV6-1 and TRBJ2-1, with 8 bases fitting TRBD2. Germline V CDR1 and CDR2: MNHNS, SASEGT. V was pared by 1 base and J by 4 bases, with 3 bases of the junction left unmatched. This CDR3 is 15 amino acids long. CDR3: CASSEDSSGYNEQFF. In DNA, the CDR3 is TGTGCCAGCAGTGAAGACTCTAGCGGGTACAATGAGCAGTTCTTC.

The chain combines TRBV9 with TRBJ2-2; possibly TRBD1 for D (5 bases). In germline, CDR1 is SGDLS, CDR2 YYNGEE. Deletions cut 7 bases from V and 8 bases from J, with 12 bases between. The CDR3 contains 12 residues. CDR3: CASQRGSGELFF. The CDR3 DNA reads TGTGCCAGCCAAAGGGGTAGTGGGGAGCTGTTTTTT.

This chain joins TRBV10-3 and TRBJ2-5; 14 nucleotides agree with TRBD2. J was trimmed by 5 bases and V by 8 bases; bases with no gene match: 4. There are 14 residues in the CDR3. CDR1 and CDR2 from the germline V gene are ENHRY and SYGVKD. The CDR3 nucleotides read TGTGCCATCGGGACTAGCGGGGGTGTGGAGACCCAGTACTTC. Translated: CAIGTSGGVETQYF.

The rearrangement links TRBV5-1 to TRBJ2-1; 8 bases fit TRBD2. V lost 5 bases and J lost 2; bases outside the gene matches: 6. Germline values: CDR1 SGHRS, CDR2 YFSETQ. This CDR3 has 15 residues. The CDR3 is CASSSGTRPYNEQFF. The CDR3 DNA is TGCGCCAGCAGTTCCGGGACTAGGCCCTACAATGAGCAGTTCTTC.

The chain combines TRBV30 with TRBJ1-5; D is unclear. The germline CDR1 and CDR2 sequences are GTSNPN and SVGIG (reference sequence). The V end was cut by 0 bases, the J end by 0 bases, with 9 bases between. The CDR3 covers 15 residues. CDR3 loop: CAWSVGGNSNQPQHF. CDR3 DNA sequence: TGTGCCTGGAGTGTAGGAGGGAATAGCAATCAGCCCCAGCATTTT.

In its sample, this clone was seen a few times. The chain links TRBV2 to TRBJ1-1; TRBD1 is a possible D gene (6 bases). Looked up from germline, CDR1 is SNHLY and CDR2 is FYNNEI. V lost 6 bases to trimming and J lost 1 base, with 15 bases between them. The CDR3 extends over 15 amino acids. The CDR3 loop reads CASSDPPTGNTEAFF. The CDR3 region has the DNA TGTGCCAGCAGCGACCCACCGACAGGGAACACTGAAGCTTTCTTT.

The rearrangement joins TRBV5-4 to TRBJ1-1, with 7 bases lining up with TRBD1. Germline CDR1 is SGHNT and CDR2 is YYREEE (reference sequence). This CDR3 spans 16 amino acids. Trimming took 2 bases from V and 0 from J; bases not matched to a gene: 7. The CDR3 sequence is CASSFSTGRMNTEAFF. As DNA, the CDR3 is TGTGCCAGCAGCTTCTCGACAGGGCGGATGAACACTGAAGCTTTCTTT.

The chain's CDR3 is CASSRGTGPEKLFF. In nucleotides, the CDR3 is TGTGCCAGCAGCCGAGGGACAGGCCCAGAAAAACTGTTTTTT. This sequence joins TRBV3-1 (or the pseudogene TRBV3-2) and TRBJ1-4, with 8 bases identical to TRBD1. The CDR3 has 14 amino acids. V dropped 4 bases and J dropped 8; count of bases not matched to a gene: 6. In germline, CDR1 is LGHDT, CDR2 YNNKEL (reference sequence).

This clone has only one observation. A read error may account for a junction end that differs from germline. The chain carries TRBV18 and TRBJ1-1; D remains unclear. The CDR3 runs to 13 residues. The germline CDR1 and CDR2 sequences are KGHSH and LQKENI. Here the CDR3 DNA reads TGTGCCAGCCGTGCGGGAATGAACGCTGAAGCTTTCTTT. It specifies CASRAGMNAEAFF.

The chain employs TRBV19 and TRBJ2-3; 8 nucleotides agree with TRBD1. The CDR3 has 14 residues. With V trimmed by 3 bases and J by 6 bases, 5 bases remained unmatched. Germline CDR1 reads LNHDA; CDR2 reads SQIVND (reference sequence). CDR3 protein: CASSMGQGADTQYF. CDR3 DNA: TGTGCCAGTAGTATGGGGCAGGGGGCCGATACGCAGTATTTT.

The chain joins TRBV7-2 to TRBJ2-1, with 8 bases lining up with TRBD1. Germline-derived CDR1 and CDR2 are SGHTA and FQGNSA. CDR3 length equals 16 residues. Trimming took 5 bases from V and 7 from J; bases not matched to a gene: 13. CDR3 amino acids: CASSPGQGTFGNEQFF. DNA of the CDR3: TGTGCCAGCAGCCCAGGACAGGGAACTTTTGGGAATGAGCAGTTCTTC.